The 17 T cell receptor beta chains below all came from one sample that was sequenced in a study of immune reconstitution after stem cell transplant in scleroderma. One entry per CDR3 protein results from TCRdb running MiXCR on the RT-PCR reads. The data hold about 1,800 distinct CDR3 sequences, with 15% to 20% observed a single time. Sampling was done before or after autologous hematopoietic stem cell transplantation (not recorded which). Receptors were obtained from a female donor with systemic sclerosis.

This clonotype is medium-sized by share. This sequence joins TRBV20-1 and TRBJ2-1, with a tentative D call TRBD1 (6 bases). This CDR3 contains 15 residues. Germline CDR1 DFQATT, CDR2 SNEGSKA (reference sequence). The V gene lost 0 bases and the J gene lost 10 bases, with 19 bases spanning the gap. In DNA, the CDR3 is TGCAGTGCTAGAGATCGGTTAGCAGGGGTTGGGGAGCAGTTCTTC. Translated, it gives CSARDRLAGVGEQFF.

This clonotype is labeled as medium-sized (0.01 to 0.1%). The genes are TRBV29-1 and TRBJ2-1; TRBD1 aligns across 10 bases. The V gene's germline CDR1 is SQVTM and CDR2 ANQGSEA. Germline trimming cut 7 bases from V and 13 bases from J; bases unmatched to any gene: 7. CDR3 length equals 11 residues. The CDR3 DNA reads as TGCAGCGATCGACAGGGGGCTATCCAGTTCTTC. It is translated as CSDRQGAIQFF.

This clonotype has a count of ten or more. The chain carries TRBV6-6 and TRBJ1-1; D call uncertain. Germline V gene lookup returns CDR1 MNHNY and CDR2 SVGAGI (reference sequence). Trimming removed 6 bases from V and 3 bases from J, with 11 bases in between. The CDR3 length is 13 residues. The CDR3 region is CASRPAGDTEAFF. In DNA, the CDR3 is TGTGCCAGCAGACCAGCGGGCGACACTGAAGCTTTCTTT.

V is TRBV7-7 and J is TRBJ2-2; D not certain. The CDR3 has 13 amino acids. CDR1 and CDR2 from the germline V gene are SSHAT and FNYEAQ (reference sequence). The V gene lost 10 bases and the J gene lost 4 bases, with 13 bases spanning the gap. CDR3 sequence: CAIGVSATGELFF. The CDR3 bases are TGTGCCATTGGGGTCTCAGCCACCGGGGAGCTGTTTTTT.

This clonotype was seen only a few times. The chain joins TRBV20-1 to TRBJ2-2; TRBD1 aligns across 9 bases. V shed 5 bases and J 5 bases; nucleotides not matched to a gene: 27. Germline CDR1 reads DFQATT; CDR2 reads SNEGSKA (reference sequence). The CDR3 length is 21 residues. The CDR3 DNA reads as TGCAGTGCTTCCGTTCCATGGGACAGGGAAACGGGGGGCCGGTATACCGGGGAGCTGTTTTTT. It is translated as CSASVPWDRETGGRYTGELFF.

The J gene is TRBJ1-2, the V gene TRBV5-6; 8 nucleotides agree with TRBD1. This CDR3 has 14 amino acids. Germline CDR1 is SGHDT and CDR2 is YYEEEE. Germline trimming cut 1 base from V and 6 bases from J; bases unmatched to any gene: 5. CDR3 in amino acids: CASSLSSGGDGYTF. The CDR3 region has the DNA TGTGCCAGCAGCTTGTCGTCAGGGGGCGATGGCTACACCTTC.

This clonotype is labeled as medium-sized. The J gene is TRBJ2-5, the V gene TRBV29-1, with TRBD2 matching over 8 bases. The CDR3 contains 15 residues. The germline gives CDR1 SQVTM, CDR2 ANQGSEA. The junction had 9 bases not matched to a gene; V was cut back by 1 base and J by 5 bases. For the CDR3, the DNA is TGCAGCGTTGAAGGACCGGGAGGGCCTGGGGAGACCCAGTACTTC. Translation: CSVEGPGGPGETQYF.

This clonotype was found many times. The chain uses TRBV7-6 and TRBJ1-2; TRBD1 is a possible D gene (5 bases). CDR1 is SGHVS, CDR2 FNYEAQ, per germline. The CDR3 is made up of 13 amino acids. Between the trimmed V and J ends, which lost 4 bases and 7 bases, there was a span of 13 bases. CDR3 coding DNA: TGTGCCAGCAGCTCCAACCAGGGAGGTGGCTACACCTTC. Residues: CASSSNQGGGYTF.

This chain uses TRBV6-2 or TRBV6-3 with TRBJ2-3, with D perhaps matching TRBD2 (5 bases). The CDR3 has 14 amino acids. Germline assignment: CDR1 MNHEY and CDR2 SVGEGT. V lost 8 bases, J lost 2 bases, and 14 bases lay in between. CDR3 residues: CASSPDGVTDTQYF. CDR3 DNA sequence: TGTGCCAGCTCCCCCGACGGGGTCACAGATACGCAGTATTTT.

This clonotype rates as medium-sized (0.01 to 0.1%). This chain joins TRBV10-3 and TRBJ2-1; unclear D gene. The V end lost 3 bases, the J end lost 12 bases, and 9 bases lay between the germline ends. This CDR3 is built from 11 residues. The germline gives CDR1 ENHRY, CDR2 SYGVKD. The CDR3 DNA reads as TGTGCCATCAGTGACGGGTCGGTGCAGTTCTTC. It is translated as CAISDGSVQFF.

By proportion, this clonotype is medium-sized. The genes are TRBV28 and TRBJ1-4; D remains ambiguous. Trimming removed 8 bases from V and 0 bases from J, with 7 bases in between. The CDR3 has 13 residues. From germline, CDR1 is MDHEN and CDR2 SYDVKM. CDR3 loop: CASLGTTNEKLFF. CDR3 bases: TGTGCCAGCCTAGGGACAACTAATGAAAAACTGTTTTTT.

This clonotype rates as medium-sized. The V call is TRBV2, the J call TRBJ2-7; D might be TRBD2 (6 bases). V shed 7 bases and J shed 3 bases, with 16 bases lying between them. CDR1 is SNHLY and CDR2 is FYNNEI in the germline V gene. This CDR3 has 14 residues. The CDR3 spells CASMRDQGGYEQYF. The CDR3 nucleotides read TGTGCCAGCATGCGGGACCAGGGTGGCTACGAGCAGTACTTC.

Turning to this clonotype: A read error may be the cause here, since a much bigger clone is one base away. The V gene is TRBV5-1, the J gene TRBJ2-7; D remains ambiguous. Trimming removed 1 base at V and 2 bases at J, with 7 bases between. The length of the CDR3 is 13 residues. Germline CDR1 reads SGHRS; CDR2 reads YFSETQ. The CDR3 DNA is TGCGCCAGCAGCTTGACCGGCCCCTACGAGCAGTACTTC. This gives the protein CASSLTGPYEQYF.

This clonotype is medium-sized. This sequence joins TRBV27 and TRBJ2-1; TRBD1 aligns across 7 bases. V lost 3 bases and J lost 6; bases outside the gene matches: 8. Germline CDR1 and CDR2: MNHEY and SMNVEV (reference sequence). This CDR3 comprises 15 residues. The chain's CDR3 is CASSFFGQVVNEQFF. Written as DNA, the CDR3 is TGTGCCAGCAGTTTCTTCGGACAGGTGGTCAATGAGCAGTTCTTC.

With regard to this clonotype: This may be a read error, as it is one base from a much larger clone. This chain joins TRBV27 and TRBJ2-1; no clear D gene. The germline V gene encodes CDR1 MNHEY and CDR2 SMNVEV (reference sequence). The CDR3 is made up of 12 amino acids. V was clipped by 2 bases and J by 11 bases, with 10 bases between them. CDR3 amino acids: CASSLIGSKQFF. CDR3 nucleotides: TGTGCCAGCAGTTTAATCGGTAGCAAGCAGTTCTTC.

This clonotype came up a few times. The rearrangement joins TRBV14 to TRBJ1-1; D is unresolved. Trimming shortened V by 3 bases and J by 3 bases, and 11 bases separated the two germline ends. CDR3 size: 14 residues. CDR1 and CDR2 (germline): SGHDN, FVKESK. CDR3 protein: CASSQRVGDTEAFF. The CDR3 coding sequence is TGTGCCAGCAGCCAGCGGGTTGGGGACACTGAAGCTTTCTTT.

In DNA form, the CDR3 reads TGTGCCAGCTCTCTTGGACAACTAACCATGAACACTGAAGCTTTCTTT. It specifies CASSLGQLTMNTEAFF. The rearrangement uses TRBV12-3 or TRBV12-4 and TRBJ1-1; D might be TRBD1 (5 bases). Trimming took off 8 bases at V and 0 bases at J, with 19 bases between the two ends. This CDR3 has 16 amino acids.